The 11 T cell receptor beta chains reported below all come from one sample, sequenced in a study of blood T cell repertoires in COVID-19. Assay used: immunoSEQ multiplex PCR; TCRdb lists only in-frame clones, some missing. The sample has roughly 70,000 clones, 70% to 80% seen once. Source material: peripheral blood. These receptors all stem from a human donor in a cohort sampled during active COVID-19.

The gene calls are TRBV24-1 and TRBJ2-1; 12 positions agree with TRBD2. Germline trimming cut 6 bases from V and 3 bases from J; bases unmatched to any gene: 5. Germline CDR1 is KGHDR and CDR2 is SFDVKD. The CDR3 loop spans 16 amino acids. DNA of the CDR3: TGTGCCACCAGTATTCCGACTAGCGGGGGCTACAATGAGCAGTTCTTC. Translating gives CATSIPTSGGYNEQFF.

CDR3 sequence: CSASRVNEQFF. The CDR3 nucleotides are TGCAGTGCCAGCAGGGTCAATGAGCAGTTCTTC. This chain connects TRBV20-1 to TRBJ2-1; D may be TRBD1 (5 bases). Germline CDR1 DFQATT, CDR2 SNEGSKA (reference sequence). Trimming took off 6 bases at V and 6 bases at J, with 9 bases between the two ends. The CDR3 sequence is 11 residues long.

CDR3 bases: TGCGCCAGCAGCCAAGCCTCGACAGGGACGAGGGAGCAGTACTTC. Its protein product is CASSQASTGTREQYF. This sequence joins TRBV4-1 and TRBJ2-7; 7 nucleotides line up with TRBD1. Losses at the gene ends were 1 base for V and 7 bases for J; bases not matched to a gene: 10. The CDR3 runs 15 residues. Germline CDR1 and CDR2: MGHRA and YSYEKL.

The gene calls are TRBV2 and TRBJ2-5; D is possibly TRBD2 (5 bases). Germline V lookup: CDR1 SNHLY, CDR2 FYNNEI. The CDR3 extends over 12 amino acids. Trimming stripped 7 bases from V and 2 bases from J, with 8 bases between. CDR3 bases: TGTGCCAGCAAGGGAGATCAAGAGACCCAGTACTTC. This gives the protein CASKGDQETQYF.

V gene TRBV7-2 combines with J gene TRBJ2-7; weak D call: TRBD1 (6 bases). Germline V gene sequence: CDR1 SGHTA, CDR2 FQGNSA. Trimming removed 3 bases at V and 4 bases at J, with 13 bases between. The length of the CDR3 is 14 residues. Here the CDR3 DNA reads TGTGCCAGCAGCTTGGGGGCTGTAATTTACGAGCAGTACTTC. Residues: CASSLGAVIYEQYF. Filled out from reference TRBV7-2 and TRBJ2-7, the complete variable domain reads GAGVSQSPSNKVTEKGKDVELRCDPISGHTALYWYRQSLGQGLEFLIYFQGNSAPDKSGLPSDRFSAERTGGSVSTLTIQRTQQEDSAVYLCASSLGAVIYEQYFGPGTRLTVT.

The CDR3 sequence: CATSRDLAGGVGGYTF. The CDR3 DNA is TGTGCCACCAGCAGAGATCTGGCAGGGGGCGTCGGTGGCTACACCTTC. The rearrangement joins TRBV15 to TRBJ1-2, with 8 bases that match TRBD1. The CDR3 is made up of 16 amino acids. V lost 0 bases to trimming and J lost 7 bases; unmatched junction nucleotides: 10. CDR1 is LNHNV, CDR2 YYDKDF, per germline (reference sequence).

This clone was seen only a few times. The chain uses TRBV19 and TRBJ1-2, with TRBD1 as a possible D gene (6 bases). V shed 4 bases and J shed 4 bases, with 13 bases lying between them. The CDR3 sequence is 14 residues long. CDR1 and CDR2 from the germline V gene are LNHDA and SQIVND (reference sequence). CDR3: CASSTIDRSYGYTF. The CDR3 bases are TGTGCCAGTAGTACTATCGACAGGAGCTATGGCTACACCTTC.

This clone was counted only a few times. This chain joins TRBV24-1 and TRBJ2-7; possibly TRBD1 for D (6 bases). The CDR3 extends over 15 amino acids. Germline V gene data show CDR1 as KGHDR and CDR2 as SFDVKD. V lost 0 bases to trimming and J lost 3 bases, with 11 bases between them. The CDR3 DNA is TGTGCCACCAGTGATTTGAAACAGGGCCACTACGAGCAGTACTTC. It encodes CATSDLKQGHYEQYF.

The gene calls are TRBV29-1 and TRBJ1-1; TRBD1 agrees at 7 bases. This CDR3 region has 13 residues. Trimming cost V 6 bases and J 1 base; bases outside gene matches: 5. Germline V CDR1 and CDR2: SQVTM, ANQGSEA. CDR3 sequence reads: CSVHRGWNTEAFF. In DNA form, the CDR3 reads TGCAGCGTCCACAGGGGATGGAACACTGAAGCTTTCTTT.

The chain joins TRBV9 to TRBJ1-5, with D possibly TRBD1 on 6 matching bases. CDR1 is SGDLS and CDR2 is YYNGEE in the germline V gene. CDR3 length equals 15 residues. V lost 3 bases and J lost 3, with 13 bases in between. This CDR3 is CASSAQTGINQPQHF. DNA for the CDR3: TGTGCCAGCAGCGCTCAAACAGGGATCAATCAGCCCCAGCATTTT.

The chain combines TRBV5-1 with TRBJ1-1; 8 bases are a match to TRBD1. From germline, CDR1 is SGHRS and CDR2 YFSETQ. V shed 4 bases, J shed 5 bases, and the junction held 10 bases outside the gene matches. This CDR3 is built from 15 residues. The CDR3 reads CASSTAGGARTEAFF. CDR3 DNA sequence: TGCGCCAGCAGCACCGCAGGGGGCGCGCGGACTGAAGCTTTCTTT.